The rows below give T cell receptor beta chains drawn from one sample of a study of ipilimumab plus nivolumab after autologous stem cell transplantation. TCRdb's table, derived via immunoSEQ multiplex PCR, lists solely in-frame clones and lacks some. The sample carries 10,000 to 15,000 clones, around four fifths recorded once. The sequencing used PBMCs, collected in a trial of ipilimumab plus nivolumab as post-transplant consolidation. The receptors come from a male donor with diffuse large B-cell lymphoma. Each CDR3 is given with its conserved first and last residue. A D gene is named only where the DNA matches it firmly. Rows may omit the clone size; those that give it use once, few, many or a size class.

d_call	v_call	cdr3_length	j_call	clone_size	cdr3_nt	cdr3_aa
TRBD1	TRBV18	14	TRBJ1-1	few	TGTGCCAGCTCACCCGAGGGACAGGGTATCCAAGCTTTCTTT	CASSPEGQGIQAFF
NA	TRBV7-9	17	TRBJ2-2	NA	TGTGCCAGCAGCTCACTCCTCGGCGGAGGGTACACCGGGGAGCTGTTTTTT	CASSSLLGGGYTGELFF
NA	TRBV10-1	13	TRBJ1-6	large	TGCGCCAGCAGTGAAATACTGAATTCACCCCTCCACTTT	CASSEILNSPLHF
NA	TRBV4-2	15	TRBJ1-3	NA	TGTGCCAGCAGCCAAGTTTTAGGGGGTGGAAACACCATATATTTT	CASSQVLGGGNTIYF
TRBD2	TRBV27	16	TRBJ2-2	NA	TGTGCCAGCAGCCCTTGGACTAGCGGGAACACCGGGGAGCTGTTTTTT	CASSPWTSGNTGELFF
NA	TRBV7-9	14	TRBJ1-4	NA	TGTGCCAGCAGCTTAGTTAGACCCAATGAAAAACTGTTTTTT	CASSLVRPNEKLFF
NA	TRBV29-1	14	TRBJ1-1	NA	TGCAGCGTCTCCTCCAGGCGTGTGAACACTGAAGCTTTCTTT	CSVSSRRVNTEAFF
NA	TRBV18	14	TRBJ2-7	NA	TGTGCCAGCTCACCACTACAGGGAGCCTACGAGCAGTACTTC	CASSPLQGAYEQYF
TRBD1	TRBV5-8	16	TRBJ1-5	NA	TGTGCCAGCAGCGCGGACAGGGGACGGTGGGGGACGCCCCAGCATTTT	CASSADRGRWGTPQHF
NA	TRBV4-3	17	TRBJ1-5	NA	TGCGCCAGCAGCCAAGATCTAATAGGGGGAAACAATCAGCCCCAGCATTTT	CASSQDLIGGNNQPQHF
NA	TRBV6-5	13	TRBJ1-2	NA	TGTGCCAGCATTGAGGGACGGAACTATGGCTACACCTTC	CASIEGRNYGYTF
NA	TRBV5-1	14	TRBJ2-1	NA	TGCGCCAGCAGCCCCCAAGTCAGCAACAATGAGCAGTTCTTC	CASSPQVSNNEQFF
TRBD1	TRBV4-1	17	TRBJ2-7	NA	TGCGCCAGCAGCCGAAATCCCCAGGGACAGGCGTACTACGAGCAGTACTTC	CASSRNPQGQAYYEQYF
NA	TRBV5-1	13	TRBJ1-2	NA	TGCGCCAGCAGCTTGCCGGGGTCGGACGGCTACACCTTC	CASSLPGSDGYTF
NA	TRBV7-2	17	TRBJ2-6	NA	TGTGCCAGCAGCTTCAAGGGCCCACCTGCTGGGGCCAACGTCCTGACTTTC	CASSFKGPPAGANVLTF
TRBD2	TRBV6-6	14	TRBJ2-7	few	TGTGCCAGCAGCCGTACTAGCGGGGGGCCCGAGCAGTACTTC	CASSRTSGGPEQYF